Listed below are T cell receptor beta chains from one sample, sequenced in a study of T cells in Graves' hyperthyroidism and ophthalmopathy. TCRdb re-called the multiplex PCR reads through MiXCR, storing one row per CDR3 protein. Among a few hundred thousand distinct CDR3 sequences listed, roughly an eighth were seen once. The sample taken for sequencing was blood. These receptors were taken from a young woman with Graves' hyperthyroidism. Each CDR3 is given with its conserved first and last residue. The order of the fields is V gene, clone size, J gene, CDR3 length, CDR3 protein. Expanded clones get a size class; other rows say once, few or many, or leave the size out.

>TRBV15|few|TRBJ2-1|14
CATSREADPNEQFF
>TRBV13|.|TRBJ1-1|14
CASSSHRANTEAFF
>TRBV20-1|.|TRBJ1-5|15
CSARVTGDSNQPQHF
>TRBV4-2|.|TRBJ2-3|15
CASSRLSESTDTQYF
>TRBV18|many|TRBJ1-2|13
CASSPDSKYGYTF
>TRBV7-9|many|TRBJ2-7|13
CASSPRSSYEQYF
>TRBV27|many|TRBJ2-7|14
CASSLSGRGHEQYF
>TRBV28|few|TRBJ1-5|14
CASMRRTLGQPQHF
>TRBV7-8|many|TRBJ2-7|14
CASMWTGGKYEQYF
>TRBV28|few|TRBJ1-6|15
CATLDPGTGNSPLHF
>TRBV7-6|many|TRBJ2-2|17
CASSISLREIDTGELFF
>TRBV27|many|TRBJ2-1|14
CASKEREELGEQFF
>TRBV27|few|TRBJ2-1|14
CASSIAGVGNEQFF
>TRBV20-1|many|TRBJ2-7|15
CSARGLAGRLDEQYF
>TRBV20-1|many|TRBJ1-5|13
CSAPGTGIRPQHF
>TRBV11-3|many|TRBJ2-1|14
CASSLGGATDEQFF
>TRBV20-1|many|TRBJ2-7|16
CSATNPGQGAYGEQYF
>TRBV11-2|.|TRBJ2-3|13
CASSWSGTDTQYF
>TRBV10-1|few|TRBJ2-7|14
CASSESNAGLRQYF
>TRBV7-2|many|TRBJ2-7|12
CASSRGVGEQYF
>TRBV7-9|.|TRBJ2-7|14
CASSYRRDWEEQYF
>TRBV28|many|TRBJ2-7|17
CASSGGLAGGGYYEQYF
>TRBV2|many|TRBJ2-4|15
CASSASGLAKNIQYF
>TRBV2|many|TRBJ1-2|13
CASSELGGSGYTF
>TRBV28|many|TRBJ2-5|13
CASSRGAPETQYF
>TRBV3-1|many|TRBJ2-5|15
CASSQFFGFQETQYF
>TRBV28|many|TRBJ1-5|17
CASSFSRTEISNQPQHF
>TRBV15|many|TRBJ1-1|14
CATSREIGNTEAFF
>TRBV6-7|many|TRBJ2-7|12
CATEAPQAEQYF
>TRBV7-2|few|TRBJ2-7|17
CASSDPGLAGGPYEQYF
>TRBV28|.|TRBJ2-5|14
CASSSRGGGETQYF
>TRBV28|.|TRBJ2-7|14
CASRWTGGPYEQYF
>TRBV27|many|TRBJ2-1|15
CASSFELAGANEQFF
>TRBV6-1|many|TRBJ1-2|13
CASSFRAGYGYTF
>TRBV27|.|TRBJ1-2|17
CASSLTGEWRPNYGYTF
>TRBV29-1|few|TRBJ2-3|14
CSVDRDVGEDTQYF
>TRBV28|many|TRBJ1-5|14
CASRTGVFNQPQHF
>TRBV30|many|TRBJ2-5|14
CAWRRTSYQETQYF
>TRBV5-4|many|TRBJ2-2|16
CASSLMGSGNTGELFF
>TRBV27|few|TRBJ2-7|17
CASSFMPAPAQNYEQYF
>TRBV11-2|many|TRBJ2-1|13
CASSLESSGEQFF
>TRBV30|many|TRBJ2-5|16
CAWSDPSGRRGETQYF
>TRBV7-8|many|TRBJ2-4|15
CASSQELPGANIQYF
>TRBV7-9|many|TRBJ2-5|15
CASSTLAGGQETQYF
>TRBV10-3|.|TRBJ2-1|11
CAISESAGQLF
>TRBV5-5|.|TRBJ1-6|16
CASSPRQGAGNSPLHF
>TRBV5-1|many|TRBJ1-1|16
CASSWGRGVLNTEAFF
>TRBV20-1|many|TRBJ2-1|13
CSARGVRGDEQFF